The clone carrying this T cell receptor (beta chain) is a singleton in its sample. In the original analysis: Cell counts per sample came from amplifying reference gene primers. Sequenced by immunoSEQ multiplex PCR; TCRdb stores in-frame clones only, minus some. V and J calls and clone size are given by that table; D and trimming were obtained from the DNA. The sample holds 200,000 to 300,000 clones, around 90% seen once. Those enrolled in Seattle joined during active infection and were followed longitudinally afterward. The length of the CDR3 is 15 residues. Looked up from germline, CDR1 is MNHEY and CDR2 is SMNVEV (reference sequence). V was pared by 8 bases and J by 0 bases, with 4 bases of the junction left unmatched. This entry comes from a study of blood T cell repertoires in COVID-19. Study-level background: Sources were T cells, B-cell-depleted T cells, or PBMCs; the material itself was cDNA or gDNA.

The TCR comes from a woman aged 55-70 years with COVID-19, enrolled during active disease. The chain combines TRBV27 with TRBJ2-2; 9 bases match TRBD1. Sequencing was carried out using peripheral blood. In nucleotides, the CDR3 is TGTGCCAGCCGTCGGGACAGGGCGAACACCGGGGAGCTGTTTTTT. This sequence encodes CASRRDRANTGELFF.